This entry concerns a single T cell receptor beta chain. The antigen remains unidentified. The sample is drawn from a study of CD8 T cells in ankylosing spondylitis. The CDR3 is made up of 13 amino acids. V shed 4 bases and J shed 4 bases, with 12 bases lying between them. Germline CDR1 is SQVTM and CDR2 is ANQGSEA. TCRdb independently ran MiXCR on the 5' RACE reads; one entry per CDR3 protein. This repertoire shows hundreds of thousands of distinct CDR3 sequences, 25% to 30% found once; its top ten account for roughly 0.9%. Study-level results: CD8+ by phenotype, disease-linked clones were relatively rare in peripheral blood. The study identified a TCR beta motif of several highly homologous variants that appeared characteristic of ankylosing spondylitis blood.

This receptor was taken from a male donor with ankylosing spondylitis. The chain joins TRBV29-1 to TRBJ2-3; possibly TRBD2 for D (7 bases). The specimen sequenced was blood, either unsorted or a sorted T cell fraction (not recorded which). The CDR3 bases are TGCAGCGTTGGGAGGGGGGGAGCAGATACGCAGTATTTT. This codes for CSVGRGGADTQYF.